The clone carrying this T cell receptor (beta chain) was seen at least ten times. This sample was included in a study of early T cells in non-severe SARS-CoV-2 infection. Germline values: CDR1 SQVTM, CDR2 ANQGSEA. Trimming removed 5 bases from V and 7 bases from J, with 18 bases in between. CDR3 length equals 13 residues. MiXCR was run by TCRdb on the 5' RACE reads, yielding one entry per CDR3 protein. The sample holds 50,000 or so distinct CDR3 sequences; around 4% are singletons and the top ten take around 6%. This chain uses TRBV29-1 with TRBJ2-7; D could derive from TRBD1 or TRBD2 (5 bases each). The sequence was obtained from an adult who was a healthcare worker with PCR-confirmed SARS-CoV-2 infection or an uninfected control (not recorded which). Sequencing was performed on whole blood. This CDR3 reads CSVFGASRGEQYF. The CDR3 region has the DNA TGCAGCGTTTTCGGGGCCTCCCGTGGTGAGCAGTACTTC.